Listed here is a single TCR beta chain. The antigen is undetermined. The repertoire was sequenced with immunoSEQ multiplex PCR; TCRdb's copy has only in-frame clones and lacks some. The sample carries 57,000 or so clones, 81% recorded once. The data stem from a study of T cell responses to AZD1222 COVID-19 vaccine. Study outcomes and limitations: Increased Spike-specific TCR breadth and depth were observed after two AZD1222 doses. Possibly, clonal diversity was underestimated; donors were largely white British and included more females.

Germline V gives CDR1 SGHRS, CDR2 YFSETQ. The CDR3 extends over 14 amino acids. V was shortened by 0 bases and J by 1 base, with 8 bases between the two germline ends. The V call is TRBV5-1, the J call TRBJ2-7; D is perhaps TRBD1 (5 bases). The sequenced sample was peripheral blood, obtained 28 days after the second AZD1222 dose. The receptor comes from an adult who received the AZD1222 COVID-19 vaccine. CDR3 nucleotide sequence: TGCGCCAGCAGCTTGGTTCAGGGTTCCTACGAGCAGTACTTC. Translated: CASSLVQGSYEQYF.